The clone carrying this T cell receptor beta chain appeared once. The CDR3 spans 14 residues. CDR1 and CDR2 from the germline V gene are LNHDA and SQIVND (reference sequence). V was trimmed by 1 base and J by 2 bases, leaving 9 bases between them. The sample originates from a study of blood T cell repertoires in COVID-19. In the study overall: PBMCs, B-cell-depleted T cells, or T cells provided the cDNA or gDNA that made up the material.

Some clones are missing from TCRdb's copy, which holds only in-frame ones; the method was immunoSEQ multiplex PCR. The repertoire holds around 150,000 clones, with 80% to 90% as singletons. The gene calls are TRBV19 and TRBJ2-7; a weak D match, TRBD1 (6 bases). This TCR was sampled from an older woman with active COVID-19. The specimen was peripheral blood. The CDR3 region is CASSIGGRTYEQYF. The CDR3 DNA sequence: TGTGCCAGTAGTATAGGGGGGCGAACCTACGAGCAGTACTTC.